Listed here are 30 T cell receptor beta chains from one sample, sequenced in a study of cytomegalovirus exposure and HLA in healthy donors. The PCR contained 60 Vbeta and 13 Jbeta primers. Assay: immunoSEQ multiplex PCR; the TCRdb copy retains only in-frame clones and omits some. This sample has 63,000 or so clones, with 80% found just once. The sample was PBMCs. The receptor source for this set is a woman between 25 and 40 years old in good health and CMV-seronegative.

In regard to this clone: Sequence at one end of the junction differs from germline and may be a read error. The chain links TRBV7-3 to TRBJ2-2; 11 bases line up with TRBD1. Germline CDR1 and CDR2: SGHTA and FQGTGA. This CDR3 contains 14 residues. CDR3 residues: CASSLTLGQGALFF. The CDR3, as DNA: TGTGCCAGCAGTTTAACCCTTGGACAGGGGGCTCTGTTTTTT.

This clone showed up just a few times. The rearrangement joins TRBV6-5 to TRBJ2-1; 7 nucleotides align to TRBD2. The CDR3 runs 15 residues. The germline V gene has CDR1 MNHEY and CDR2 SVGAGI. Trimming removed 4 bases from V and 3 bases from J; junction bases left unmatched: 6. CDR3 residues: CASSWAGVNYNEQFF. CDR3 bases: TGTGCCAGCAGTTGGGCGGGAGTGAACTACAATGAGCAGTTCTTC.

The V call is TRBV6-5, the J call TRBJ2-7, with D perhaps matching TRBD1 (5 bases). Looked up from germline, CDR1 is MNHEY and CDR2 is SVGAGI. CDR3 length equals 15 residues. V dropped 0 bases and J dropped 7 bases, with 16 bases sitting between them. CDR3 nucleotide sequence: TGTGCCAGCAGTTACTCTGGGGCTGGGGTTGGTGAGCAGTACTTC. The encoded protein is CASSYSGAGVGEQYF.

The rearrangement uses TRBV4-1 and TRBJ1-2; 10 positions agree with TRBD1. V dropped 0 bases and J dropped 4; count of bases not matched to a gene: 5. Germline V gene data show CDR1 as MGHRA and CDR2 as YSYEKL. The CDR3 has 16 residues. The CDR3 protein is CASSQEGQGKGYGYTF. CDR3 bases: TGCGCCAGCAGCCAAGAGGGACAGGGGAAGGGCTATGGCTACACCTTC.

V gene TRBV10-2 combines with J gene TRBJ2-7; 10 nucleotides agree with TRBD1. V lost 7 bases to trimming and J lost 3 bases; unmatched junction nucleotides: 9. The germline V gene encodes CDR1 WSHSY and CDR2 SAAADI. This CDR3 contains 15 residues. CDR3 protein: CASKYGTGVNYEQYF. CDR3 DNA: TGCGCCAGCAAATATGGGACAGGGGTAAACTACGAGCAGTACTTC.

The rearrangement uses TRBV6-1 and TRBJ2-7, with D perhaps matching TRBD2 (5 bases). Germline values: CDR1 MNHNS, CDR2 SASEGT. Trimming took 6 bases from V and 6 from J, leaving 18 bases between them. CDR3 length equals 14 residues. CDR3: CASRTGMNPSEQYF. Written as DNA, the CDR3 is TGTGCCAGCAGGACGGGAATGAACCCTTCCGAGCAGTACTTC.

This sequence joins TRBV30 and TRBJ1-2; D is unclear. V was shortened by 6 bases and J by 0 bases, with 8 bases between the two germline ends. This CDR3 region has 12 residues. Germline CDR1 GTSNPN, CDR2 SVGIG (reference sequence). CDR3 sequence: CACLLANYGYTF. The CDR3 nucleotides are TGTGCCTGCTTGCTAGCTAACTATGGCTACACCTTC.

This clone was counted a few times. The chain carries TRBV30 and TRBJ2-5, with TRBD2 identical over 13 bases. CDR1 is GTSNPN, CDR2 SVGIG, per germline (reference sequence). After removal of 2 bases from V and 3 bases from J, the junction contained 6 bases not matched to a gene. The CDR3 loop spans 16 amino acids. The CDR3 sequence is CAWSRGLAGREETQYF. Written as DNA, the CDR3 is TGTGCCTGGAGTAGGGGACTAGCGGGAAGGGAAGAGACCCAGTACTTC.

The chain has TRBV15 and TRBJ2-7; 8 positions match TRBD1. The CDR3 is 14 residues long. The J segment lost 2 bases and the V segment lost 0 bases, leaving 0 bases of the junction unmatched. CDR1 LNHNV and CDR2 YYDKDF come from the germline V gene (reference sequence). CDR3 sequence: CATSRDRGPYEQYF. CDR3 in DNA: TGTGCCACCAGCAGAGACAGGGGGCCCTACGAGCAGTACTTC.

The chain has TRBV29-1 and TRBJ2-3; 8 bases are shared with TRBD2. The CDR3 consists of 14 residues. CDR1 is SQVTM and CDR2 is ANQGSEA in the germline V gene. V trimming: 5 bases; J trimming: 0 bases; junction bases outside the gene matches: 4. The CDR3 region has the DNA TGCAGCGTTATAGCGGGGATCAGCACAGATACGCAGTATTTT. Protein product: CSVIAGISTDTQYF.

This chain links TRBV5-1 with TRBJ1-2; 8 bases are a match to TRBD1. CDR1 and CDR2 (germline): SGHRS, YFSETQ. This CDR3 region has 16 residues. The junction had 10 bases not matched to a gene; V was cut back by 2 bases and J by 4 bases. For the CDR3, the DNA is TGCGCCAGCAGCTTCGACGGACAGGGAGGCGCCTATGGCTACACCTTC. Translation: CASSFDGQGGAYGYTF.

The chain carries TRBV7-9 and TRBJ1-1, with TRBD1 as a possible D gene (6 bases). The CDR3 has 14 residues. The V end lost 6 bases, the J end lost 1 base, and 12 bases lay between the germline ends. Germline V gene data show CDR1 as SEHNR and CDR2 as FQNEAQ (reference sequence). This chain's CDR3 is CASRSGTRNTEAFF. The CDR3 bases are TGTGCCAGCAGGAGCGGGACACGGAACACTGAAGCTTTCTTT.

The CDR3 DNA sequence: TGTGCCAGCAGCCCGCGCGCCTCTGGGGCCAACGTCCTGACTTTC. The encoded protein is CASSPRASGANVLTF. This chain uses TRBV7-9 with TRBJ2-6, with D hard to call. Germline values: CDR1 SEHNR, CDR2 FQNEAQ (reference sequence). With 5 bases removed from V and 0 bases from J, the gap between germline ends came to 8 bases. The CDR3 totals 15 residues.

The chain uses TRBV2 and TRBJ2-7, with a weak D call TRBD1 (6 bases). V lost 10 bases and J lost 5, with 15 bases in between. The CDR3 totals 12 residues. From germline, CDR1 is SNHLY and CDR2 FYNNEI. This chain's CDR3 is CATQTGSHEQYF. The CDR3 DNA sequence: TGTGCCACACAGACAGGCAGCCACGAGCAGTACTTC. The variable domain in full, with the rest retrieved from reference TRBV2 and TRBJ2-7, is EPEVTQTPSHQVTQMGQEVILRCVPISNHLYFYWYRQILGQKVEFLVSFYNNEISEKSEIFDDQFSVERPDGSNFTLKIRSTKLEDSAMYFCATQTGSHEQYFGPGTRLTVT.

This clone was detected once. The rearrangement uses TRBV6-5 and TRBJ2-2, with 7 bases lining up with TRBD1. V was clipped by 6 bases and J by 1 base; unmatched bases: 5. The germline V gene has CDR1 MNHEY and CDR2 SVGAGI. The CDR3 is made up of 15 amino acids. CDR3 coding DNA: TGTGCCAGCAGCTCGGGACAGTGGAACACCGGGGAGCTGTTTTTT. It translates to CASSSGQWNTGELFF.

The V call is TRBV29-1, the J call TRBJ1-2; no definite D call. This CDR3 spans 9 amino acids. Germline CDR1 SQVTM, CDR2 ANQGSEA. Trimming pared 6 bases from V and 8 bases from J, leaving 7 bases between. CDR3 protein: CSVGEGYTF. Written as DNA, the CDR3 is TGCAGCGTAGGAGAGGGCTACACCTTC.

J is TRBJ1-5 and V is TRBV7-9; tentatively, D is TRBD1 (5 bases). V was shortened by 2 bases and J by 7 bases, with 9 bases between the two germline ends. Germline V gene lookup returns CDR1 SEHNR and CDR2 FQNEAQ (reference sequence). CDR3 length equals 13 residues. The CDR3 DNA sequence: TGTGCCAGCAGCTTAAGGAAGGGGCAGCCCCAGCATTTT. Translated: CASSLRKGQPQHF. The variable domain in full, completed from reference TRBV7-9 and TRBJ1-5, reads DTGVSQNPRHKITKRGQNVTFRCDPISEHNRLYWYRQTLGQGPEFLTYFQNEAQLEKSRLLSDRFSAERPKGSFSTLEIQRTEQGDSAMYLCASSLRKGQPQHFGDGTRLSIL.

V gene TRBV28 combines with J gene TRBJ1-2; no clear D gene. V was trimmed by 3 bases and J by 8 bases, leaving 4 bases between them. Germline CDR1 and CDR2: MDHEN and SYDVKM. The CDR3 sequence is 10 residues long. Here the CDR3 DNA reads TGTGCCAGCAGTTTCCGGGGCTACACCTTC. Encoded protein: CASSFRGYTF.

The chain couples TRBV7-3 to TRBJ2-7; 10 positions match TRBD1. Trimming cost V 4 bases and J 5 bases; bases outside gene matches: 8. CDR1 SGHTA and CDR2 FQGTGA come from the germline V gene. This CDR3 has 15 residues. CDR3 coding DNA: TGTGCCAGCAGCTGGACGGGACAGGGGTTTCACGAGCAGTACTTC. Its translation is CASSWTGQGFHEQYF.

Here the CDR3 reads CASSRNQGLNYGYTF. The CDR3 DNA follows: TGCGCCAGCAGCCGGAATCAGGGATTAAACTATGGCTACACCTTC. This chain uses TRBV4-3 with TRBJ1-2; D may be TRBD1 (5 bases). This CDR3 is built from 15 residues. V was pared by 4 bases and J by 2 bases, with 14 bases between. Germline lookup yields CDR1 LGHNA and CDR2 YSLEER.

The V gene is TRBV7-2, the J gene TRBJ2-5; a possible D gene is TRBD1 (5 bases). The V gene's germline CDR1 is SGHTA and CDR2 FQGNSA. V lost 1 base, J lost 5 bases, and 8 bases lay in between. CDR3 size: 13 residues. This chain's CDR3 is CASSLGRVETQYF. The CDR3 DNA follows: TGTGCCAGCAGCTTAGGCAGGGTTGAGACCCAGTACTTC.

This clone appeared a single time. DNA for the CDR3: TGTGCCAGCAATCCGAGTTACTCTGGAAACACCATATATTTT. Translating gives CASNPSYSGNTIYF. The chain is built from TRBV9 and TRBJ1-3; D is unclear. The CDR3 covers 14 residues. The V gene's germline CDR1 is SGDLS and CDR2 YYNGEE. Trimming cost V 6 bases and J 0 bases, with 10 bases left between them.

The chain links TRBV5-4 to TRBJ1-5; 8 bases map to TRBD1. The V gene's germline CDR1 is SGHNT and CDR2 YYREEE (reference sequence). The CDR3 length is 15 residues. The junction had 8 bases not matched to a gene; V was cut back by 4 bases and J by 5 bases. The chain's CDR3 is CASSVGQGRDQPQHF. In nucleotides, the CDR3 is TGTGCCAGCAGCGTAGGACAGGGAAGGGATCAGCCCCAGCATTTT.

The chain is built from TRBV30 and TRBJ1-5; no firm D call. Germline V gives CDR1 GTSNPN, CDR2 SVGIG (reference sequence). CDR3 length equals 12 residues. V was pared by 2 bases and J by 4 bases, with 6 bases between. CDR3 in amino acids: CAWSPGNQPQHF. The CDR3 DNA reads TGTGCCTGGAGTCCCGGTAATCAGCCCCAGCATTTT.

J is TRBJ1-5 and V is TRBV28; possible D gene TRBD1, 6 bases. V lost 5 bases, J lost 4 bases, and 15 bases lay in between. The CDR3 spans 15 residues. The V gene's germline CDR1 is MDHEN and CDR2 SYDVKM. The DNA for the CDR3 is TGTGCCAGCAGTCCCGGGGGGGCAAGGAATCAGCCCCAGCATTTT. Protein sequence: CASSPGGARNQPQHF.

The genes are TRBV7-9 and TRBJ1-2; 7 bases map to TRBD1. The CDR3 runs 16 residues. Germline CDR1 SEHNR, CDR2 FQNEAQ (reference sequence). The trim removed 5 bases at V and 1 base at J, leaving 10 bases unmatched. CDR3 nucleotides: TGTGCCAGCAGCCGAGGACAGGCGGGTGGTAACTATGGCTACACCTTC. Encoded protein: CASSRGQAGGNYGYTF.

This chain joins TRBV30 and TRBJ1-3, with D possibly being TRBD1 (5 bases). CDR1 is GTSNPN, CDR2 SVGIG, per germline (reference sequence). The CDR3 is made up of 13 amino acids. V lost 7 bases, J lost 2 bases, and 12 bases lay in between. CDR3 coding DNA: TGTGCCTTGGGCGGGGGGGCTGGAAACACCATATATTTT. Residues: CALGGGAGNTIYF.

The CDR3 DNA reads as TGTGCCAGCAGCGTTGACAGTCCGACCGGGGAGCTGTTTTTT. Amino acid sequence: CASSVDSPTGELFF. The rearrangement joins TRBV7-6 to TRBJ2-2; tentatively, D is TRBD1 (5 bases). The CDR3 has 14 amino acids. Germline V CDR1 and CDR2: SGHVS, FNYEAQ. V shed 5 bases and J shed 5 bases, with 12 bases lying between them.

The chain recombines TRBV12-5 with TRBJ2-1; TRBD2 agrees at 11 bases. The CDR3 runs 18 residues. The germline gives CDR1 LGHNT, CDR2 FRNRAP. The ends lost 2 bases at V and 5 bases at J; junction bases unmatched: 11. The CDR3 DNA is TGTGCTAGTGGTTTGTCCGAGACTAGCGGGGTGTTCAACAATGAGCAGTTCTTC. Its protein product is CASGLSETSGVFNNEQFF.

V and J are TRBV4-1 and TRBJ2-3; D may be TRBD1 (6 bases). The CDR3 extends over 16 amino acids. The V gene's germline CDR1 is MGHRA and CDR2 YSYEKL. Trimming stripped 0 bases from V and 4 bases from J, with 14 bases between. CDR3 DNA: TGCGCCAGCAGCCAAGAGCAGGGGTTTTTGGCAGATACGCAGTATTTT. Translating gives CASSQEQGFLADTQYF.